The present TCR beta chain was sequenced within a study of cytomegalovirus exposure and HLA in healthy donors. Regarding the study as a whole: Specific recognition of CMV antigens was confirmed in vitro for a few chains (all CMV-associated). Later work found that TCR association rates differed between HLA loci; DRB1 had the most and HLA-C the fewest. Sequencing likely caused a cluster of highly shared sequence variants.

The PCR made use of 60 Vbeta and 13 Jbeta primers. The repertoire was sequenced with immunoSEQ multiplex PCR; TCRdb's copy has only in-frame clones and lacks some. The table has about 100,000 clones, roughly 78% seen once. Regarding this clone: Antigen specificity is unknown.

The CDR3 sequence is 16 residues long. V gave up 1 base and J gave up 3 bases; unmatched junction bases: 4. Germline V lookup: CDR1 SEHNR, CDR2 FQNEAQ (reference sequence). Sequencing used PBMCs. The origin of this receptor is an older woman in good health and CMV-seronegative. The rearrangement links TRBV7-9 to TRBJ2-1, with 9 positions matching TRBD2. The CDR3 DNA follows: TGTGCCAGCAGCTTAGAAGGTAGCGGGAGCTACAATGAGCAGTTCTTC. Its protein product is CASSLEGSGSYNEQFF.